This TCR beta chain appears in the sequencing data of a study of metastatic and nonmetastatic thyroid tumors. Background on the study: Repertoire comparison spanned blood and tumor or nodule tissue of malignant and benign thyroid patients. General observations from the study: The reported finding was significantly higher TCR beta diversity in malignant thyroid tumors relative to benign nodules, in blood and tumor.

Remarks on this clone: The antigen is undetermined.

Deletions cut 4 bases from V and 1 base from J, with 8 bases between. The CDR3 loop spans 13 amino acids. CDR1 is ENHRY, CDR2 SYGVKD, per germline. Original processing methods: The study took CDR3 differences across clinicopathological groups and made a distant-metastasis classifier for papillary thyroid cancer from them. Through MiXCR, TCRdb re-clonotyped the PCR reads. TCRdb, not the authors, supplied the V and J calls. This sample has about 47,000 clones; 24% occur once, and the top ten carry about 3.5%. Thyroid surgery had not been preceded by any treatment in any patient. The receptor was derived from a male donor with papillary thyroid cancer or a benign thyroid nodule (not recorded which). Some clones in this sample may be carry-over from other donors' samples. The chain carries TRBV10-3 and TRBJ2-7; no reliable D call. Sequencing input: blood. The CDR3 nucleotides read TGTGCCATCAGTGTTGAAGGTTCCTACGAGCAGTACTTC. This codes for CAISVEGSYEQYF.